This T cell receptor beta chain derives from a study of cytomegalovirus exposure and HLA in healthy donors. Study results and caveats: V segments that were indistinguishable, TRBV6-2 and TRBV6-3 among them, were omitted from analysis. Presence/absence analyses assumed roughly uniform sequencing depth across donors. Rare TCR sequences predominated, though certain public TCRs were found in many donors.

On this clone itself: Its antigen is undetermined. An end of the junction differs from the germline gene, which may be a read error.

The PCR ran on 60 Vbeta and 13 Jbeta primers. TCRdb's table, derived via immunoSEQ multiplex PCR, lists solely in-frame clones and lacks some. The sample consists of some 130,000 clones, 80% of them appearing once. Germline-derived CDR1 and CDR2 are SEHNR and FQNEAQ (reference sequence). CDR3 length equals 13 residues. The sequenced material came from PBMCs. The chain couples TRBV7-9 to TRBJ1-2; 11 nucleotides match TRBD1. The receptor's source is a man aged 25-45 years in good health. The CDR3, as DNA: TGTTCCAGCAGCCCCGGGACAGGGGGGGGCTACACCTTC. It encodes CSSSPGTGGGYTF.